The clone carrying this T cell receptor (beta chain) has just a few counts. Per the authors' pipeline: Amplification with reference gene primers provided the estimates of nucleated cell counts. The protocol was immunoSEQ multiplex PCR, while the TCRdb copy is restricted to in-frame clones and leaves out a portion. Clone size and the V and J calls come from that table; the DNA yielded D and trimming. This sample has approximately 70,000 clones, with approximately 86% found just once. This entry belongs to a study of blood T cell repertoires in COVID-19. Whole-study context: Sites across the United States, Italy and Spain contributed samples from acute and convalescent COVID-19. PBMCs, B-cell-depleted T cells, or T cells were the source of the cDNA or gDNA that made up the material.

CDR1 and CDR2 from the germline V gene are MDHEN and SYDVKM. Trimming pared 5 bases from V and 2 bases from J, leaving 10 bases between. This CDR3 spans 14 amino acids. V and J are TRBV28 and TRBJ1-5, with no clear D. Specimen: peripheral blood. The receptor's source is a man aged 65 to 79 with active COVID-19. DNA of the CDR3: TGTGCCAGCAGTCCTCAGCGGGGCAATCAGCCCCAGCATTTT. This encodes CASSPQRGNQPQHF.